The 2 T cell receptor beta chains below all came from one sample that was sequenced in a study of T cell changes during pregnancy in multiple sclerosis. Produced via immunoSEQ multiplex PCR; TCRdb's table is partial and in-frame only. The profile covers fewer than 40,000 clones, with about nine tenths appearing a single time and roughly 10% taken by the ten largest. The source was CD8+ T cells from peripheral blood mononuclear cells, collected before pregnancy. Receptor source: a female donor with multiple sclerosis, enrolled in a pregnancy study.

This clone was picked up one time. CDR3 bases: TGTGCCAGCAGCTTAGTAGGGACAGAAAACACCATATATTTT. Amino acids: CASSLVGTENTIYF. This sequence joins TRBV7-6 and TRBJ1-3, with 7 bases lining up with TRBD1. Looked up from germline, CDR1 is SGHVS and CDR2 is FNYEAQ. The CDR3 consists of 14 residues. V shed 1 base and J 6 bases; nucleotides not matched to a gene: 3.

This sequence joins TRBV7-2 and TRBJ2-3; 10 bases line up with TRBD2. Per the germline V gene, CDR1 is SGHTA and CDR2 is FQGNSA. The CDR3 has 17 residues. The V and J ends lost 2 bases and 2 bases, in that order; junction bases with no gene match: 7. Written as DNA, the CDR3 is TGTGCCAGCAGCTTAAGTGTACTAGCGGGGACCACAGATACGCAGTATTTT. Translated, it gives CASSLSVLAGTTDTQYF.